This T cell receptor beta chain was profiled in a study of T-cell memory formation after mild COVID-19. Comment on this clonotype: Its antigen is as yet unknown.

The junction had 5 bases not matched to a gene; V was cut back by 2 bases and J by 0 bases. CDR3 length: 16 residues. Overall study results and limits: Unconfirmed was the SARS-CoV-2 specificity of second-wave clones that peaked on day 37. In pre-infection memory, a portion of responding clones appeared, which suggested that cross-reactive memory joined. CD4+ contracting clones were found mainly in CM and EM, and CD8+ ones in EMRA. From day 15 to 85, contracting clones were balanced between CD4 and CD8, whereas later expanders leaned toward CD4+.

TCRdb re-analysed the 5' RACE reads in MiXCR, keeping a single row per CDR3 protein. The sample carries 250,000 to 350,000 distinct CDR3 sequences, 14% recorded once. This chain joins TRBV12-3 or TRBV12-4 and TRBJ1-2; 8 bases map to TRBD1. The receptor's source is a man younger than 35 who had mild COVID-19 (a few samples of this study predate the infection). Cell type and time point are not known. Sample: PBMCs or a T cell subset sorted from them (not recorded which). Here the CDR3 DNA reads TGTGCCAGCAGTTTACCTGGGACAGGAACTAACTATGGCTACACCTTC. Translating gives CASSLPGTGTNYGYTF.